This T cell receptor (beta chain) derives from a study of shared clonotypes between healthy human individuals. Terminally differentiated effector memory CD45RA+ cells were excluded from the naive CD8 cells, which were CD45RO-negative and positively selected for CCR7. About this clone itself: As yet, its antigen is unknown.

Whole-study findings and limits: In four donors, 4.5% to 5.5% of naive CD4 clonotypes appeared in common. Sampling covered blood only; tissue repertoires likely differ.

Sequenced by immunoSEQ multiplex PCR; TCRdb stores in-frame clones only, minus some. The sample records over 2 million clones, approximately 94% being singletons. V gave up 4 bases and J gave up 1 base, with 18 bases separating them. This CDR3 is built from 17 residues. CDR1 SGHTS and CDR2 YDEGEE come from the germline V gene. Sequenced sample: naive CD8+ T cells sorted from blood. This rearrangement joins TRBV5-8 to TRBJ2-1; D may be TRBD2 (6 bases). The clonotype originates from a man aged 18 to 30 in good health. The CDR3 loop reads CASSSGQGFMSYNEQFF. CDR3 nucleotide sequence: TGTGCCAGCAGCAGCGGGCAGGGTTTTATGTCCTACAATGAGCAGTTCTTC.